This TCR beta chain was captured in a study of response to subunit inactivated influenza vaccine. Overall study findings and caveats: The authors offered the suggestion that each seasonal influenza vaccination recruits few new T cells.

TCRdb analysed the RT-PCR reads with MiXCR anew, one entry per CDR3 protein. In the table there are 290,000 or so distinct CDR3 sequences, 22% of which are singletons. The CDR3 sequence is 12 residues long. Germline lookup yields CDR1 ENHRY and CDR2 SYGVKD. V dropped 5 bases and J dropped 5 bases, with 9 bases sitting between them. With regard to this clonotype: Its target is unknown.

The sequencing used PBMCs from blood, collected approximately 22 months after vaccination. The chain is built from TRBV10-3 and TRBJ2-5; D gene uncertain. The origin of this receptor is a man aged 45 to 75 who received an inactivated influenza vaccine. In DNA, the CDR3 is TGTGCCATCAGTCGGAACAAGGAGACCCAGTACTTC. It translates to CAISRNKETQYF.